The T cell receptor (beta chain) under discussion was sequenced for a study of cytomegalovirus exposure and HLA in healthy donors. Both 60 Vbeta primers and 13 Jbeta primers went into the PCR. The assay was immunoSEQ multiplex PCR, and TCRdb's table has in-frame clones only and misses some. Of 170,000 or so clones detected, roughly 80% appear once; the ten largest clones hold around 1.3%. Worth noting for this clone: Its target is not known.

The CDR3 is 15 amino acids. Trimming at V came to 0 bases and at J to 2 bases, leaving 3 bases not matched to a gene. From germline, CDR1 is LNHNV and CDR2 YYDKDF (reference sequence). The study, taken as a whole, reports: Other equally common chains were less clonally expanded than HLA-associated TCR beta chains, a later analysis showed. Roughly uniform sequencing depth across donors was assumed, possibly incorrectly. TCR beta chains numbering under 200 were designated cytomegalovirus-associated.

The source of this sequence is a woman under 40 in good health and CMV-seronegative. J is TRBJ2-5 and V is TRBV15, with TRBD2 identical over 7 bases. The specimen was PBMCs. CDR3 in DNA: TGTGCCACCAGCAGAGAGGGGGGGTCACAAGAGACCCAGTACTTC. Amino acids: CATSREGGSQETQYF.